This T cell receptor (beta chain) was observed in a study of blood T cell repertoires in COVID-19. Study-wide background: Spain, Italy and the United States supplied samples that represented acute and convalescent COVID-19. Sources were T cells, B-cell-depleted T cells, or PBMCs; the material itself was cDNA or gDNA.

Methods used by the authors: For nucleated cells, counts were estimated from reference gene primer amplification. Profiling relied on immunoSEQ multiplex PCR, and the TCRdb table lists in-frame clones only, not all of them. The DNA gave D and trimming, while V, J and clone size come from that table. The repertoire holds 200,000 to 250,000 clones, with around 82% as singletons. With 5 bases clipped from V and 3 bases from J, the junction kept 3 bases outside the gene matches. This CDR3 has 14 residues. Per germline, CDR1 SEHNR and CDR2 FQNEAQ (reference sequence). The source is a woman in her 30s who had recovered from COVID-19. Sample: peripheral blood. This chain links TRBV7-9 with TRBJ1-2, with 10 positions matching TRBD1. CDR3 bases: TGTGCCAGCAGCAGGGGGACAGGGGACTATGGCTACACCTTC. Encoded protein: CASSRGTGDYGYTF.